What follows are 28 T cell receptor beta chains derived from one specimen sequenced in a study of cytomegalovirus exposure and HLA in healthy donors (dated by TCRdb to between 2016 and 2019). Library method: the immunoSEQ multiplex PCR assay. A mixture of 60 forward primers for TCR Vbeta segments and 13 reverse primers for TCR Jbeta segments was used in the multiplex PCR. What TCRdb holds here is the immuneACCESS table cut down to in-frame rearrangements. Part of the clones is not present; checked against another copy, under half of the missing clones reflect an unresolved V gene, and the others are unexplained. The table for this sample lists some 200,000 clones; 79% of them were counted only once. The ten most abundant clones make up more than 1.5% of the sample. Specimen: PBMCs. Source of these receptors: a girl aged 10 to 17 in good health and CMV-seropositive.

The chain uses TRBV5-4 and TRBJ2-3, with 7 bases aligning to TRBD1. J was trimmed by 2 bases and V by 0 bases; bases with no gene match: 3. The CDR3 loop spans 15 amino acids. CDR1 SGHNT and CDR2 YYREEE come from the germline V gene (reference sequence). This chain's CDR3 is CASSLGGQSTDTQYF. DNA for the CDR3: TGTGCCAGCAGCTTGGGGGGACAGTCCACAGATACGCAGTATTTT.

The chain is built from TRBV6-1 and TRBJ1-1, with TRBD1 identical over 8 bases. The CDR3 runs to 13 residues. Germline V gene data show CDR1 as MNHNS and CDR2 as SASEGT. The junction had 9 bases not matched to a gene; V was cut back by 11 bases and J by 4 bases. This CDR3 is CAATGGWGTEAFF. The CDR3 region has the DNA TGTGCCGCAACAGGGGGTTGGGGCACTGAAGCTTTCTTT.

This clone was observed a handful of times. The V gene is TRBV6-5, the J gene TRBJ2-5; 8 nucleotides align to TRBD1. The CDR3 contains 14 residues. Looked up from germline, CDR1 is MNHEY and CDR2 is SVGAGI. Trimming at V came to 6 bases and at J to 1 base, leaving 4 bases not matched to a gene. CDR3 loop: CASRDRDPQETQYF. The CDR3 DNA is TGTGCCAGCAGGGACAGGGATCCCCAAGAGACCCAGTACTTC.

This clone was seen a few times. The rearrangement joins TRBV30 to TRBJ1-3; unclear D gene. Trimming cost V 5 bases and J 0 bases, with 11 bases left between them. Germline V gene lookup returns CDR1 GTSNPN and CDR2 SVGIG (reference sequence). The CDR3 totals 14 residues. DNA for the CDR3: TGTGCCTGGGGCGGCGGAGGCTCTGGAAACACCATATATTTT. This encodes CAWGGGGSGNTIYF.

The CDR3 coding sequence is TGTGCCAGCAGCCCGGATCAGCTACTAGCGGCTTACGAGCAGTACTTC. This encodes CASSPDQLLAAYEQYF. J is TRBJ2-7 and V is TRBV5-6; 8 bases are a match to TRBD2. The CDR3 spans 16 residues. V trimming: 4 bases; J trimming: 4 bases; junction bases outside the gene matches: 13. CDR1 is SGHDT, CDR2 YYEEEE, per germline.

The chain couples TRBV19 to TRBJ1-5, with TRBD1 matching over 10 bases. Germline V gene data show CDR1 as LNHDA and CDR2 as SQIVND (reference sequence). The V gene end was trimmed by 7 bases and the J gene end by 3 bases; junction bases not matched to a gene: 6. The CDR3 is made up of 15 amino acids. The CDR3 is CASKWDRGDNQPQHF. CDR3 nucleotides: TGTGCCAGTAAATGGGACAGGGGAGACAATCAGCCCCAGCATTTT.

J is TRBJ1-2 and V is TRBV7-2; D is unresolved. Trimming removed 5 bases at V and 4 bases at J, with 11 bases between. CDR1 is SGHTA and CDR2 is FQGNSA in the germline V gene. The CDR3 runs to 13 residues. In DNA, the CDR3 is TGTGCCAGCAGCCCCGGTGGTCCCTATGGCTACACCTTC. Protein sequence: CASSPGGPYGYTF.

This sequence joins TRBV15 and TRBJ1-4, with TRBD1 as a possible D gene (5 bases). The CDR3 is 15 amino acids. Trimming shortened V by 5 bases and J by 4 bases, and 14 bases separated the two germline ends. Germline assignment: CDR1 LNHNV and CDR2 YYDKDF (reference sequence). CDR3 DNA sequence: TGTGCCACCAGCGCTCGAACAGGATTTAATGAAAAACTGTTTTTT. Translated: CATSARTGFNEKLFF.

This clone was found a few times. The gene calls are TRBV19 and TRBJ1-1; D not certain. This CDR3 is built from 14 residues. Germline CDR1 and CDR2: LNHDA and SQIVND (reference sequence). The germline V and J ends were trimmed by 5 bases and 5 bases, with 15 bases remaining between them. The CDR3 DNA follows: TGTGCCAGTAGTCGGGAGGGAAGGTCGACTGAAGCTTTCTTT. This sequence encodes CASSREGRSTEAFF.

The J gene is TRBJ2-2, the V gene TRBV25-1; a possible D gene is TRBD2 (6 bases). The V gene's germline CDR1 is MGHDK and CDR2 SYGVNS. The CDR3 extends over 10 amino acids. V lost 8 bases and J 10 bases, leaving 8 bases between the germline ends. CDR3 bases: TGTGCCAGCCGGGACTTGGAGCTGTTTTTT. Translation: CASRDLELFF.

This clone was seen a few times. The chain combines TRBV2 with TRBJ1-1; TRBD1 aligns across 7 bases. The CDR3 runs to 12 residues. Germline-derived CDR1 and CDR2 are SNHLY and FYNNEI. V gave up 6 bases and J gave up 4 bases; unmatched junction bases: 2. CDR3 sequence reads: CASRAGGTEAFF. In DNA form, the CDR3 reads TGTGCCAGCAGAGCAGGGGGCACTGAAGCTTTCTTT. The full variable domain, in which reference TRBV2 and TRBJ1-1 provide the parts outside the CDR3, is EPEVTQTPSHQVTQMGQEVILRCVPISNHLYFYWYRQILGQKVEFLVSFYNNEISEKSEIFDDQFSVERPDGSNFTLKIRSTKLEDSAMYFCASRAGGTEAFFGQGTRLTVV.

This clone has just a few counts. The chain recombines TRBV10-3 with TRBJ1-1; D possibly corresponds to TRBD1 (5 bases). This CDR3 has 14 residues. Germline lookup yields CDR1 ENHRY and CDR2 SYGVKD. The V end was cut by 0 bases, the J end by 3 bases, with 8 bases between. The chain's CDR3 is CAISESTGYTEAFF. DNA of the CDR3: TGTGCCATCAGTGAGTCCACAGGATACACTGAAGCTTTCTTT.

The sample holds one count of this clone. This chain links TRBV11-2 with TRBJ2-5, with D hard to call. Germline assignment: CDR1 SGHAT and CDR2 FQNNGV. Trimming removed 5 bases at V and 7 bases at J, with 11 bases between. CDR3 length: 12 amino acids. Written as DNA, the CDR3 is TGTGCCAGCAGCCCCATTAGTGCGACCCAGTACTTC. It encodes CASSPISATQYF.

This clone has more than one count but fewer than ten. The chain links TRBV9 to TRBJ2-2; 14 bases line up with TRBD2. The CDR3 is 19 residues long. The V and J ends lost 5 bases and 6 bases, in that order; junction bases with no gene match: 15. CDR1 is SGDLS, CDR2 YYNGEE, per germline. As DNA, the CDR3 is TGTGCCAGCAGTTCTTCCGGGACTAGCGGGGGAGGGTATGCCGGGGAGCTGTTTTTT. It yields the protein CASSSSGTSGGGYAGELFF. Full variable domain (outside the CDR3, taken from reference TRBV9 and TRBJ2-2): DSGVTQTPKHLITATGQRVTLRCSPRSGDLSVYWYQQSLDQGLQFLIQYYNGEERAKGNILERFSAQQFPDLHSELNLSSLELGDSALYFCASSSSGTSGGGYAGELFFGEGSRLTVL.

The V gene is TRBV6-4, the J gene TRBJ1-2; D unclear. The CDR3 totals 14 residues. Between the trimmed V and J ends, which lost 0 bases and 4 bases, there was a span of 9 bases. CDR1 MRHNA and CDR2 SNTAGT come from the germline V gene. The CDR3 loop is CASSDSGSSYGYTF. The CDR3 bases are TGTGCCAGCAGTGACTCGGGCAGCTCCTATGGCTACACCTTC.

The rearrangement uses TRBV7-9 and TRBJ2-7, with TRBD1 identical over 7 bases. The CDR3 is made up of 14 amino acids. Trimming cost V 4 bases and J 2 bases; bases outside gene matches: 5. CDR1 is SEHNR and CDR2 is FQNEAQ in the germline V gene (reference sequence). The CDR3 DNA follows: TGTGCCAGCAGCTCACAGGGGAACACCTACGAGCAGTACTTC. Protein: CASSSQGNTYEQYF.

CDR3 residues: CASSRRSGTGELFF. The CDR3 DNA is TGTGCCAGCAGCCGCCGAAGCGGGACAGGGGAGCTGTTTTTT. This sequence joins TRBV7-2 and TRBJ2-2, with a tentative D call TRBD2 (7 bases). Germline V gene data show CDR1 as SGHTA and CDR2 as FQGNSA. This CDR3 has 14 amino acids. Trimming removed 5 bases at V and 8 bases at J, with 15 bases between.

The CDR3 sequence is CATSRTGEETQYF. CDR3 DNA: TGTGCCACCAGCCGGACAGGGGAAGAGACCCAGTACTTC. The genes are TRBV15 and TRBJ2-5; TRBD1 agrees at 9 bases. Trimming cost V 5 bases and J 3 bases; bases outside gene matches: 1. This CDR3 is 13 amino acids long. CDR1 is LNHNV, CDR2 YYDKDF, per germline (reference sequence).

This clone showed up just a few times. V gene TRBV11-3 combines with J gene TRBJ2-7; the match to TRBD1 covers 7 bases. V shed 5 bases and J 3 bases; nucleotides not matched to a gene: 10. The CDR3 runs 15 residues. Germline V CDR1 and CDR2: SGHNT, YENEEA. CDR3 DNA: TGTGCCAGCAGCCCCGGAGCAGGGGGAAGCTACGAGCAGTACTTC. Translation: CASSPGAGGSYEQYF.

V usage is TRBV19 and J usage is TRBJ1-2, with D possibly TRBD1 on 5 matching bases. The germline V gene encodes CDR1 LNHDA and CDR2 SQIVND (reference sequence). The length of the CDR3 is 15 residues. Trimming stripped 6 bases from V and 0 bases from J, with 14 bases between. CDR3 DNA: TGTGCCAGTAGGCCGGGGGGGGGATCTAACTATGGCTACACCTTC. Its protein is CASRPGGGSNYGYTF.

This sequence joins TRBV6-1 and TRBJ2-7; a weak D match, TRBD2 (6 bases). In germline, CDR1 is MNHNS, CDR2 SASEGT. The CDR3 consists of 16 residues. V lost 2 bases and J 4 bases, leaving 18 bases between the germline ends. CDR3 bases: TGTGCCAGCAGTGAACGGGAGACCGTTTCGTTTTACGAGCAGTACTTC. Amino acid sequence: CASSERETVSFYEQYF.

In this sample, this clone turned up a few times. CDR3 amino acids: CASSPIKGVKNSPLHF. In nucleotides, the CDR3 is TGTGCCAGCAGCCCAATCAAGGGGGTCAAAAATTCACCCCTCCACTTT. This sequence joins TRBV7-2 and TRBJ1-6; a weak D match, TRBD1 (6 bases). Trimming cost V 5 bases and J 7 bases, with 18 bases left between them. From germline, CDR1 is SGHTA and CDR2 FQGNSA. This CDR3 is built from 16 residues.

This clone has just a few counts. The chain recombines TRBV10-3 with TRBJ1-1; D gene uncertain. This CDR3 is built from 14 residues. V was cut by 10 bases and J by 0 bases, with 15 bases left in between. Germline CDR1 is ENHRY and CDR2 is SYGVKD. Here the CDR3 reads CATALDNMNTEAFF. CDR3 nucleotide sequence: TGTGCCACCGCCCTCGATAACATGAACACTGAAGCTTTCTTT.

The V call is TRBV6-1, the J call TRBJ2-3; the D gene is possibly TRBD2 (5 bases). Germline CDR1 is MNHNS and CDR2 is SASEGT. V lost 7 bases, J lost 2 bases, and 13 bases lay in between. CDR3 length equals 14 residues. CDR3 residues: CASKDSSYTDTQYF. CDR3 bases: TGTGCCAGCAAGGACTCCTCCTACACAGATACGCAGTATTTT.

A single count supports this clone. The chain joins TRBV29-1 to TRBJ2-7, with D perhaps TRBD2 (6 bases). Germline V gives CDR1 SQVTM, CDR2 ANQGSEA. This CDR3 contains 12 residues. Trimming pared 4 bases from V and 4 bases from J, leaving 11 bases between. CDR3 DNA: TGCAGCGTTGCCCGGGACTCTTACGAGCAGTACTTC. Its protein product is CSVARDSYEQYF.

J is TRBJ1-2 and V is TRBV27; the D is unclear. The germline CDR1 and CDR2 sequences are MNHEY and SMNVEV (reference sequence). Trimming shortened V by 3 bases and J by 8 bases, and 16 bases separated the two germline ends. The CDR3 runs 14 residues. The CDR3 DNA reads as TGTGCCAGCAGTTTGTTCCCGGGAATCGACGGCTACACCTTC. The encoded protein is CASSLFPGIDGYTF.

The J gene is TRBJ2-1, the V gene TRBV2, with D possibly being TRBD2 (5 bases). Deletions cut 4 bases from V and 0 bases from J, with 22 bases between. CDR3 length: 19 residues. Germline CDR1 and CDR2: SNHLY and FYNNEI. CDR3 residues: CASSGTQPDRGRSYNEQFF. The CDR3 DNA reads as TGTGCCAGCAGTGGGACTCAGCCGGACCGAGGTCGCTCCTACAATGAGCAGTTCTTC.

The gene calls are TRBV10-3 and TRBJ1-2, with D maybe TRBD1 (5 bases). Germline CDR1 ENHRY, CDR2 SYGVKD. Trimming removed 8 bases from V and 6 bases from J, with 19 bases in between. The CDR3 covers 14 residues. In DNA, the CDR3 is TGTGCCATCGGGCCGACCGGCAGGGATGATGGCTACACCTTC. Residues: CAIGPTGRDDGYTF.